These 31 T cell receptor beta chains share one sample of origin, sequenced in a study of vaccination effects on CD4 cells after COVID-19. These receptors lack a known antigen. Assay: immunoSEQ multiplex PCR; the TCRdb copy retains only in-frame clones and omits some. The table lists tens of thousands of clones, under 80% of them singletons. Having been cultured for under twelve days, the cells underwent CD4+ T cell isolation. Sample: CD4+ T cells from PBMCs cultured without peptide, taken before COVID-19 vaccination. The origin of the receptors is a human donor who had a prior SARS-CoV-2 infection.

CDR3: CASSLLTSTGELFF. In nucleotides, the CDR3 is TGTGCCAGCAGCTTATTGACCTCCACCGGGGAGCTGTTTTTT. This chain joins TRBV7-3 and TRBJ2-2; D remains unclear. This CDR3 region has 14 residues. V was pared by 2 bases and J by 4 bases, with 8 bases between. Germline loops: CDR1 SGHTA, CDR2 FQGTGA.

The chain links TRBV19 to TRBJ1-4; D call uncertain. CDR1 is LNHDA, CDR2 SQIVND, per germline (reference sequence). The V gene lost 4 bases and the J gene lost 8 bases, with 14 bases spanning the gap. This CDR3 is 14 amino acids long. The CDR3 protein is CASSSLDLWEKLFF. The CDR3 nucleotides read TGTGCCAGTAGTAGTCTTGATCTTTGGGAAAAACTGTTTTTT.

This chain connects TRBV9 to TRBJ2-1, with 12 bases aligning to TRBD1. The germline V gene has CDR1 SGDLS and CDR2 YYNGEE. The trim removed 3 bases at V and 8 bases at J, leaving 6 bases unmatched. There are 15 residues in the CDR3. This chain's CDR3 is CASSAGQGAVDEQFF. The CDR3 DNA reads as TGTGCCAGCAGCGCGGGACAGGGGGCAGTGGATGAGCAGTTCTTC.

The genes are TRBV6-2 or TRBV6-3 and TRBJ2-3; D call uncertain. Trimming shortened V by 6 bases and J by 0 bases, and 13 bases separated the two germline ends. From germline, CDR1 is MNHEY and CDR2 SVGEGT. This CDR3 comprises 15 residues. The CDR3 sequence is CASSGAERSTDTQYF. The CDR3 region has the DNA TGTGCCAGCAGCGGTGCGGAGCGAAGCACAGATACGCAGTATTTT.

The gene calls are TRBV4-3 and TRBJ2-1, with TRBD1 identical over 11 bases. V dropped 1 base and J dropped 8; count of bases not matched to a gene: 7. This CDR3 has 16 residues. Per germline, CDR1 LGHNA and CDR2 YSLEER. CDR3 DNA: TGCGCCAGCAGCCAAGTCGGGGACAGGGGGAACGATGAGCAGTTCTTC. Its protein is CASSQVGDRGNDEQFF.

This clone was recorded a few times. The V call is TRBV2, the J call TRBJ2-3; D unresolved. Germline values: CDR1 SNHLY, CDR2 FYNNEI. Trimming pared 8 bases from V and 0 bases from J, leaving 6 bases between. This CDR3 has 12 amino acids. The CDR3, as DNA: TGTGCCAGCGGCGACAGCACAGATACGCAGTATTTT. It is translated as CASGDSTDTQYF.

This clone was observed a few times. The chain couples TRBV3-1 (or the pseudogene TRBV3-2) to TRBJ2-2, with 13 bases matching TRBD2. J was trimmed by 5 bases and V by 3 bases; bases with no gene match: 0. This CDR3 has 15 amino acids. Germline values: CDR1 LGHDT, CDR2 YNNKEL (reference sequence). The CDR3 bases are TGTGCCAGCAGCCAGGGACTAGCGGGGACCGGGGAGCTGTTTTTT. Translation gives CASSQGLAGTGELFF.

The genes are TRBV27 and TRBJ2-3, with a tentative D call TRBD2 (7 bases). The CDR3 loop spans 15 amino acids. Trimming left V 10 bases short and J 1 base short, with 18 bases between. In germline, CDR1 is MNHEY, CDR2 SMNVEV (reference sequence). In nucleotides, the CDR3 is TGTGCCATCAGGACAGCGGGGTCCCGCACAGATACGCAGTATTTT. Translating gives CAIRTAGSRTDTQYF.

This chain uses TRBV7-9 with TRBJ2-5; D is uncertain. Germline V gene sequence: CDR1 SEHNR, CDR2 FQNEAQ (reference sequence). Trimming removed 0 bases from V and 5 bases from J, with 10 bases in between. The CDR3 length is 14 residues. The CDR3 protein is CASSLARLPETQYF. CDR3 coding DNA: TGTGCCAGCAGCTTAGCGCGACTGCCGGAGACCCAGTACTTC.

This clone turned up a few times. The rearrangement links TRBV29-1 to TRBJ1-4; 7 bases map to TRBD1. Germline trimming cut 6 bases from V and 3 bases from J; bases unmatched to any gene: 4. The CDR3 runs 13 residues. Per the germline V gene, CDR1 is SQVTM and CDR2 is ANQGSEA. Here the CDR3 DNA reads TGCAGCGTACTCACAGGGGCTAATGAAAAACTGTTTTTT. Amino acid sequence: CSVLTGANEKLFF. Looking up the rest from reference TRBV29-1 and TRBJ1-4 gives the full variable domain: SAVISQKPSRDICQRGTSLTIQCQVDSQVTMMFWYRQQPGQSLTLIATANQGSEATYESGFVIDKFPISRPNLTFSTLTVSNMSPEDSSIYLCSVLTGANEKLFFGSGTQLSVL.

In its sample, this clone was seen a few times. The chain uses TRBV18 and TRBJ1-6; no reliable D call. This CDR3 contains 18 residues. Between the trimmed V and J ends, which lost 2 bases and 7 bases, there was a span of 21 bases. The germline V gene has CDR1 KGHSH and CDR2 LQKENI. CDR3 amino acids: CASSPKRIGEMGNSPLHF. For the CDR3, the DNA is TGTGCCAGCTCACCAAAGAGGATCGGGGAGATGGGGAATTCACCCCTCCACTTT.

The chain combines TRBV10-2 with TRBJ2-3; tentative D call: TRBD2 (5 bases). The CDR3 consists of 12 residues. V dropped 10 bases and J dropped 7 bases, with 15 bases sitting between them. Germline values: CDR1 WSHSY, CDR2 SAAADI. The CDR3 is CATNLFGNTQYF. CDR3 DNA: TGCGCCACCAATCTCTTCGGGAATACGCAGTATTTT.

The table lists this clone with a few counts. The chain links TRBV19 to TRBJ1-6; tentatively, D is TRBD1 (5 bases). The CDR3 totals 15 residues. The germline V and J ends were trimmed by 1 base and 14 bases, with 18 bases remaining between them. Germline CDR1 and CDR2: LNHDA and SQIVND (reference sequence). This CDR3 is CASSIVGTPVEALHF. The CDR3 nucleotides are TGTGCCAGTAGTATAGTCGGGACCCCGGTCGAGGCCCTCCACTTT. Full variable domain (missing parts from reference TRBV19 and TRBJ1-6): DGGITQSPKYLFRKEGQNVTLSCEQNLNHDAMYWYRQDPGQGLRLIYYSQIVNDFQKGDIAEGYSVSREKKESFPLTVTSAQKNPTAFYLCASSIVGTPVEALHFGNGTRLTVT.

CDR3 region: CASSSYGETQYF. CDR3 sequence (DNA): TGTGCCAGCAGCTCTTATGGAGAGACCCAGTACTTC. The rearrangement links TRBV12-3 or TRBV12-4 to TRBJ2-5, with no clear D. With 6 bases removed from V and 4 bases from J, the gap between germline ends came to 9 bases. There are 12 residues in the CDR3.

This clone appeared a single time. J is TRBJ2-3 and V is TRBV30, with D possibly matching TRBD1 (6 bases). Germline CDR1 GTSNPN, CDR2 SVGIG (reference sequence). The CDR3 loop spans 16 amino acids. Trimming took 0 bases from V and 2 from J, leaving 15 bases between them. CDR3 amino acids: CAWSVLMGAYTDTQYF. The CDR3 DNA reads as TGTGCCTGGAGTGTACTGATGGGGGCCTACACAGATACGCAGTATTTT.

This clone was seen more than once but under ten times. CDR3 bases: TGTGCCAGCAGCTTCAATTTAGCGGGCCAAGAGACCCAGTACTTC. The encoded protein is CASSFNLAGQETQYF. J is TRBJ2-5 and V is TRBV7-9; 7 bases agree with TRBD2. The ends lost 3 bases at V and 1 base at J; junction bases unmatched: 5. This CDR3 is built from 15 residues. Germline loops: CDR1 SEHNR, CDR2 FQNEAQ (reference sequence). The variable domain in full, completed from reference TRBV7-9 and TRBJ2-5, reads DTGVSQNPRHKITKRGQNVTFRCDPISEHNRLYWYRQTLGQGPEFLTYFQNEAQLEKSRLLSDRFSAERPKGSFSTLEIQRTEQGDSAMYLCASSFNLAGQETQYFGPGTRLLVL.

The chain couples TRBV2 to TRBJ2-3; D remains unclear. The CDR3 extends over 14 amino acids. With 4 bases removed from V and 2 bases from J, the gap between germline ends came to 10 bases. CDR1 is SNHLY, CDR2 FYNNEI, per germline. The CDR3 spells CASSALVDTDTQYF. The CDR3 DNA reads as TGTGCCAGCAGTGCTCTAGTCGACACAGATACGCAGTATTTT.

There are a few counts of this clone. This chain joins TRBV28 and TRBJ2-3; 8 bases agree with TRBD2. The trim removed 5 bases at V and 5 bases at J, leaving 12 bases unmatched. The CDR3 runs to 16 residues. CDR1 and CDR2 from the germline V gene are MDHEN and SYDVKM. The CDR3 nucleotides are TGTGCCAGCAGTCCGTTAGCGGGGCTTGGGGGAGATACGCAGTATTTT. Encoded protein: CASSPLAGLGGDTQYF.

The J gene is TRBJ2-1, the V gene TRBV29-1, with D unresolved. This CDR3 spans 11 amino acids. Trimming took off 7 bases at V and 2 bases at J, with 6 bases between the two ends. Germline CDR1 reads SQVTM; CDR2 reads ANQGSEA. The CDR3 coding sequence is TGCAGCGGCCAAGCCTACAATGAGCAGTTCTTC. Translated, it gives CSGQAYNEQFF.

This sequence joins TRBV4-3 and TRBJ2-2; 8 bases are shared with TRBD2. The germline V gene encodes CDR1 LGHNA and CDR2 YSLEER. This CDR3 has 18 amino acids. V trimming: 1 base; J trimming: 1 base; junction bases outside the gene matches: 8. CDR3 sequence: CASSQGITSGGNTGELFF. The CDR3, as DNA: TGCGCCAGCAGCCAAGGAATTACTAGCGGAGGGAACACCGGGGAGCTGTTTTTT.

The chain links TRBV7-9 to TRBJ1-6; 7 bases fit TRBD1. This CDR3 region has 15 residues. V was clipped by 4 bases and J by 7 bases; unmatched bases: 7. Germline CDR1 reads SEHNR; CDR2 reads FQNEAQ (reference sequence). In DNA form, the CDR3 reads TGTGCCAGCAGCTCTCAGACAGGGATAAATTCACCCCTCCACTTT. This gives the protein CASSSQTGINSPLHF.

The chain couples TRBV2 to TRBJ1-1, with 8 nucleotides matching TRBD1. The CDR3 consists of 14 residues. Unmatched junction bases numbered 4, after V lost 4 bases and J lost 3 bases. Germline assignment: CDR1 SNHLY and CDR2 FYNNEI. Here the CDR3 DNA reads TGTGCCAGCAGTGTCGAGGACAGGGACACTGAAGCTTTCTTT. Its translation: CASSVEDRDTEAFF.

The chain uses TRBV7-9 and TRBJ1-2; D is unclear. V was shortened by 6 bases and J by 4 bases, with 9 bases between the two germline ends. Germline loops: CDR1 SEHNR, CDR2 FQNEAQ (reference sequence). CDR3 size: 12 residues. CDR3 nucleotide sequence: TGTGCCAGCAGTTTCACAGTCTATGGCTACACCTTC. Translated: CASSFTVYGYTF.

The chain is built from TRBV5-4 and TRBJ2-3, with 8 nucleotides matching TRBD2. The CDR3 totals 16 residues. Germline CDR1 is SGHNT and CDR2 is YYREEE (reference sequence). The junction had 7 bases not matched to a gene; V was cut back by 4 bases and J by 0 bases. CDR3 DNA sequence: TGTGCCAGCAGCCCCGGGACTAGTCGGAGCACAGATACGCAGTATTTT. Its protein is CASSPGTSRSTDTQYF.

The genes are TRBV5-4 and TRBJ1-1; the D is unclear. Trimming removed 9 bases at V and 4 bases at J, with 13 bases between. The germline gives CDR1 SGHNT, CDR2 YYREEE (reference sequence). The CDR3 covers 12 residues. CDR3 coding DNA: TGTGCCACCCTTGGGGTGGGCACTGAAGCTTTCTTT. Residues: CATLGVGTEAFF.

This clone appeared a single time. This chain links TRBV11-2 with TRBJ2-3; D is perhaps TRBD1 (5 bases). Germline values: CDR1 SGHAT, CDR2 FQNNGV. The CDR3 spans 14 residues. Trimming took off 5 bases at V and 1 base at J, with 10 bases between the two ends. CDR3 nucleotide sequence: TGTGCCAGCAGCCCCGCCAGGGGCACAGATACGCAGTATTTT. It encodes CASSPARGTDTQYF.

The gene calls are TRBV15 and TRBJ2-3; weak D call: TRBD2 (6 bases). V lost 1 base to trimming and J lost 0 bases, with 8 bases between them. This CDR3 has 15 amino acids. The germline V gene encodes CDR1 LNHNV and CDR2 YYDKDF (reference sequence). CDR3 loop: CATSRGGMSTDTQYF. The CDR3 DNA sequence: TGTGCCACCAGCAGAGGCGGGATGAGCACAGATACGCAGTATTTT.

This clone was counted a single time. V gene TRBV6-5 combines with J gene TRBJ1-1, with a possible D match to TRBD1 (6 bases). CDR3 size: 14 residues. Trimming took 0 bases from V and 4 from J, leaving 9 bases between them. The germline V gene has CDR1 MNHEY and CDR2 SVGAGI. DNA for the CDR3: TGTGCCAGCAGTTACTCCAGGGGATTCACTGAAGCTTTCTTT. Translation gives CASSYSRGFTEAFF.

CDR3 loop: CASSPTFSVVTDTQYF. The DNA of the CDR3 is TGTGCCAGCAGCCCGACTTTTTCGGTAGTGACAGATACGCAGTATTTT. The chain carries TRBV5-6 and TRBJ2-3; D unclear. V lost 4 bases and J lost 3, with 18 bases in between. This CDR3 contains 16 residues. Germline V lookup: CDR1 SGHDT, CDR2 YYEEEE.

For this clone: At one boundary the junction diverges from the germline segment, which might be a read error. This specimen includes other DNA sequences encoding the same CDR3. This sequence joins TRBV7-7 and TRBJ1-1; no reliable D call. CDR1 and CDR2 (germline): SSHAT, FNYEAQ (reference sequence). The CDR3 extends over 13 amino acids. The CDR3 DNA is TGTGCTAGCAGCGCTCAGGTGAACACTGAAGCTTTCTTT. Translated, it gives CASSAQVNTEAFF.

V usage is TRBV5-4 and J usage is TRBJ2-1, with TRBD2 as a possible D gene (6 bases). CDR3 length: 16 residues. V shed 4 bases and J shed 0 bases, with 14 bases lying between them. Germline V gene data show CDR1 as SGHNT and CDR2 as YYREEE (reference sequence). The chain's CDR3 is CASSAGGASSYNEQFF. CDR3 in DNA: TGTGCCAGCAGCGCCGGCGGGGCGAGCTCCTACAATGAGCAGTTCTTC.